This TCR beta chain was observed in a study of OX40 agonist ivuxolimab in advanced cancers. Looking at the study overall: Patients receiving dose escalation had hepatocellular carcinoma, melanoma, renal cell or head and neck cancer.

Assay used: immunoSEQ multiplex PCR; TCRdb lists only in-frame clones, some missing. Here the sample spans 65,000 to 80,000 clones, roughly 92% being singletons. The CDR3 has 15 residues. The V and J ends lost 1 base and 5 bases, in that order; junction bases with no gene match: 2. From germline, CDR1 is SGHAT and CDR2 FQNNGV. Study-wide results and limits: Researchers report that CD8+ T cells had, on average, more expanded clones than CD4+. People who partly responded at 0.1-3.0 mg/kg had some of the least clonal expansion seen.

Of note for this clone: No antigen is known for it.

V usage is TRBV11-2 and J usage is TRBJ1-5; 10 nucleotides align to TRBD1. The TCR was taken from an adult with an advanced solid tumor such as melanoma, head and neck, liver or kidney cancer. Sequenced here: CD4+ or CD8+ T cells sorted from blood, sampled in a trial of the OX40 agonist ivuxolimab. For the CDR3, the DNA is TGTGCCAGCAGCTTAGGGACAGGGGGGGATCAGCCCCAGCATTTT. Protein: CASSLGTGGDQPQHF.